One sample yielded the 30 T cell receptor beta chains listed below, sequenced in a study of cytomegalovirus exposure and HLA in healthy donors. PCR primers comprised 60 Vbeta and 13 Jbeta primers. Assay: immunoSEQ multiplex PCR; the TCRdb copy retains only in-frame clones and omits some. The sample yields roughly 170,000 clones, roughly 78% seen once. Sequenced: PBMCs. Receptors were obtained from a woman aged 45-59 years in good health and CMV-seropositive.

The chain uses TRBV5-1 and TRBJ2-1; 7 positions agree with TRBD1. CDR3 length: 13 amino acids. The germline V gene has CDR1 SGHRS and CDR2 YFSETQ. V gave up 4 bases and J gave up 10 bases; unmatched junction bases: 8. The CDR3 DNA reads as TGCGCCAGCAGCAGGACACCGGGACAGGAGCAGTTCTTC. Translated: CASSRTPGQEQFF.

This clone was counted a few times. The gene calls are TRBV10-1 and TRBJ1-5, with 9 bases aligning to TRBD1. The germline gives CDR1 WNHNN, CDR2 SYGVQD (reference sequence). The CDR3 sequence is 18 residues long. Losses at the gene ends were 4 bases for V and 7 bases for J; bases not matched to a gene: 17. CDR3 nucleotides: TGCGCCAGCAGTGGTCCGGGGGGAGGGACAGGGAAAAACCAGCCCCAGCATTTT. Translating gives CASSGPGGGTGKNQPQHF.

This chain connects TRBV6-5 to TRBJ1-2; D is unclear. The CDR3 is 15 amino acids. Germline V lookup: CDR1 MNHEY, CDR2 SVGAGI. V was cut by 2 bases and J by 5 bases, with 15 bases left in between. The CDR3 sequence is CASSYLAGLKYGYTF. CDR3 nucleotide sequence: TGTGCCAGCAGTTACCTCGCAGGTCTAAAATATGGCTACACCTTC.

The J gene is TRBJ2-7, the V gene TRBV23-1; the match to TRBD1 covers 8 bases. TRBV23-1 belongs to the ORF category, with a function that is uncertain. The CDR3 runs 14 residues. Trimming took 0 bases from V and 5 from J; bases not matched to a gene: 3. The CDR3 is CASSQSTGVDEQYF. The CDR3 DNA reads as TGCGCCAGCAGTCAATCGACAGGGGTCGACGAGCAGTACTTC.

The CDR3 is CASGAGTGTMNTEAFF. Written as DNA, the CDR3 is TGCGCCAGCGGCGCCGGGACAGGGACCATGAACACTGAAGCTTTCTTT. This chain joins TRBV5-1 and TRBJ1-1; TRBD1 matches 9 bases. Germline assignment: CDR1 SGHRS and CDR2 YFSETQ. This CDR3 has 16 amino acids. Unmatched junction bases numbered 10, after V lost 7 bases and J lost 0 bases.

The CDR3 DNA reads as TGCGCCAGCAGGGCCCAGCGGGGGGGCCGCGAGCAGTTCTTC. Protein product: CASRAQRGGREQFF. V usage is TRBV4-1 and J usage is TRBJ2-1; 10 bases are shared with TRBD2. The CDR3 runs 14 residues. Germline CDR1 and CDR2: MGHRA and YSYEKL. The ends lost 6 bases at V and 10 bases at J; junction bases unmatched: 9.

The CDR3 is CASSTGGLHLNYGYTF. CDR3 in DNA: TGTGCCAGTAGTACCGGGGGACTCCATCTTAACTATGGCTACACCTTC. V gene TRBV19 combines with J gene TRBJ1-2; D perhaps matches TRBD1 (5 bases). The V gene lost 4 bases and the J gene lost 1 base, with 16 bases spanning the gap. Germline CDR1 LNHDA, CDR2 SQIVND (reference sequence). CDR3 length equals 16 residues.

This clone was seen a single time. The chain carries TRBV6-5 and TRBJ2-7; TRBD1 is a possible D gene (6 bases). Trimming took off 7 bases at V and 2 bases at J, with 15 bases between the two ends. The CDR3 loop spans 14 amino acids. CDR1 MNHEY and CDR2 SVGAGI come from the germline V gene. The CDR3 spells CASTPPGHPYEQYF. The CDR3 DNA sequence: TGTGCCAGCACTCCACCGGGACACCCCTACGAGCAGTACTTC.

The chain is built from TRBV11-2 and TRBJ2-5; perhaps TRBD2 as D (6 bases). Germline CDR1 is SGHAT and CDR2 is FQNNGV. The CDR3 loop spans 14 amino acids. The V and J ends lost 5 bases and 0 bases respectively, with 10 bases between them. The CDR3 coding sequence is TGTGCCAGCAGCGGGGACTCTTACCAAGAGACCCAGTACTTC. Translating gives CASSGDSYQETQYF.

The genes are TRBV7-9 and TRBJ1-1; unclear D gene. Germline CDR1 is SEHNR and CDR2 is FQNEAQ (reference sequence). The germline V and J ends were trimmed by 0 bases and 0 bases, with 11 bases remaining between them. The CDR3 length is 16 residues. The CDR3 nucleotides are TGTGCCAGCAGCTTAGCCGGGATTCACATGAACACTGAAGCTTTCTTT. This gives the protein CASSLAGIHMNTEAFF.

This clone is deemed medium-sized. The chain carries TRBV2 and TRBJ1-1; no firm D call. The CDR3 length is 13 residues. V was trimmed by 4 bases and J by 1 base, leaving 7 bases between them. Germline assignment: CDR1 SNHLY and CDR2 FYNNEI. CDR3 bases: TGTGCCAGCAGTGTAGAGGAGAACACTGAAGCTTTCTTT. It specifies CASSVEENTEAFF.

V is TRBV2 and J is TRBJ1-1, with D unclear. This CDR3 is built from 14 residues. Germline loops: CDR1 SNHLY, CDR2 FYNNEI. V lost 5 bases to trimming and J lost 6 bases, with 16 bases between them. The CDR3 is CASSPLNPGPEAFF. The CDR3 nucleotides read TGTGCCAGCAGTCCCCTAAACCCAGGCCCTGAAGCTTTCTTT.

The rearrangement uses TRBV19 and TRBJ2-3, with 7 bases fitting TRBD2. The CDR3 contains 17 residues. Germline V lookup: CDR1 LNHDA, CDR2 SQIVND (reference sequence). V lost 4 bases and J lost 0; bases outside the gene matches: 10. CDR3 bases: TGTGCCAGTAGTAGACGCGGCGGGAGCGGGAGCACAGATACGCAGTATTTT. Its protein product is CASSRRGGSGSTDTQYF.

V usage is TRBV12-5 and J usage is TRBJ1-3; possible D gene TRBD1, 5 bases. Trimming removed 7 bases at V and 8 bases at J, with 15 bases between. The CDR3 spans 13 residues. Germline assignment: CDR1 LGHNT and CDR2 FRNRAP. CDR3 sequence reads: CASARGVGDTIYF. The CDR3 DNA follows: TGTGCTAGTGCCCGGGGGGTCGGCGACACCATATATTTT.

The gene calls are TRBV2 and TRBJ1-6; D remains ambiguous. V shed 11 bases and J shed 9 bases, with 17 bases lying between them. The CDR3 is 13 residues long. Germline lookup yields CDR1 SNHLY and CDR2 FYNNEI. CDR3 sequence (DNA): TGTGCCCTGCGGGGAGAAGTAATTTCACCCCTCCACTTT. Protein sequence: CALRGEVISPLHF.

CDR3 residues: CASKPRTGGAGNQPQHF. The CDR3 DNA follows: TGTGCCAGTAAACCTCGGACAGGGGGCGCAGGCAATCAGCCCCAGCATTTT. The chain employs TRBV19 and TRBJ1-5, with 11 bases fitting TRBD1. V shed 7 bases, J shed 2 bases, and the junction held 10 bases outside the gene matches. The CDR3 is made up of 17 amino acids. Germline V CDR1 and CDR2: LNHDA, SQIVND (reference sequence).

In regard to this clone: In this CDR3 the conserved last residue, phenylalanine or tryptophan, is missing, so a read error is likely. The DNA is omitted, as the CDR3 cannot be located on it reliably, and the CDR3 follows TCRdb's listing. The V gene is TRBV27, the J gene TRBJ1-5; the D segment call TRBD1 is taken from the table without a DNA check. The CDR3 has 11 residues if both end residues are counted. Germline V CDR1 and CDR2: MNHEY, SMNVEV (reference sequence). CDR3 sequence reads: CASSIQGPLVI.

This sequence joins TRBV30 and TRBJ2-2, with D possibly being TRBD2 (6 bases). Germline lookup yields CDR1 GTSNPN and CDR2 SVGIG (reference sequence). V lost 5 bases and J 7 bases, leaving 17 bases between the germline ends. The CDR3 runs 14 residues. This CDR3 is CAWGAGQGLGELFF. The CDR3 DNA reads TGTGCCTGGGGGGCGGGGCAGGGCCTCGGGGAGCTGTTTTTT.

This clone showed up just once. V gene TRBV7-7 combines with J gene TRBJ2-3, with D maybe TRBD2 (6 bases). The CDR3 totals 12 residues. The germline V and J ends were trimmed by 5 bases and 12 bases, with 15 bases remaining between them. CDR1 is SSHAT, CDR2 FNYEAQ, per germline (reference sequence). The CDR3 DNA sequence: TGTGCCAGCAGCCTCGAGGGAGGAAATCAGTATTTT. The encoded protein is CASSLEGGNQYF.

The CDR3 DNA reads as TGTGCCAGCAGCCTGGGGGGGAATGGCTACGAGCAGTACTTC. It yields the protein CASSLGGNGYEQYF. This chain uses TRBV11-2 with TRBJ2-7, with 7 nucleotides matching TRBD2. This CDR3 region has 14 residues. The V segment lost 5 bases and the J segment 3 bases; nucleotides outside the gene matches: 7. Germline V gene data show CDR1 as SGHAT and CDR2 as FQNNGV.

This chain uses TRBV10-1 with TRBJ2-1, with TRBD2 as a possible D gene (5 bases). V lost 6 bases, J lost 0 bases, and 12 bases lay in between. Germline values: CDR1 WNHNN, CDR2 SYGVQD (reference sequence). The CDR3 is 15 amino acids. The CDR3 DNA sequence: TGCGCCAGCAGCCTCCGGAGGAGCTCCTACAATGAGCAGTTCTTC. This codes for CASSLRRSSYNEQFF.

The chain links TRBV30 to TRBJ2-5; TRBD1 matches at 7 bases. The CDR3 is 15 residues long. The germline V gene has CDR1 GTSNPN and CDR2 SVGIG (reference sequence). Trimming took 2 bases from V and 5 from J; bases not matched to a gene: 11. The CDR3: CAWSPTEGARETQYF. The DNA of the CDR3 is TGTGCCTGGAGTCCCACTGAGGGGGCGCGGGAGACCCAGTACTTC.

This chain links TRBV7-9 with TRBJ2-7; TRBD2 agrees at 9 bases. This CDR3 contains 14 residues. Trimming took 5 bases from V and 0 from J; bases not matched to a gene: 2. Germline V lookup: CDR1 SEHNR, CDR2 FQNEAQ (reference sequence). The CDR3 DNA follows: TGTGCCAGCAGCCGAGCGGGGGGCTCCTACGAGCAGTACTTC. Residues: CASSRAGGSYEQYF.

The V gene is TRBV5-4, the J gene TRBJ2-3, with 10 positions matching TRBD2. The CDR3 is made up of 16 amino acids. J gave up 2 bases and V 1 base, and 4 bases lay outside the gene matches. CDR1 SGHNT and CDR2 YYREEE come from the germline V gene (reference sequence). CDR3: CASSLKRGGFTDTQYF. CDR3 nucleotides: TGTGCCAGCAGCTTGAAGCGGGGGGGTTTCACAGATACGCAGTATTTT.

In this sample, this clone turned up once. The gene calls are TRBV19 and TRBJ1-1, with a weak D call TRBD1 (5 bases). The CDR3 runs 16 residues. Germline V CDR1 and CDR2: LNHDA, SQIVND (reference sequence). Trimming pared 5 bases from V and 1 base from J, leaving 17 bases between. CDR3 nucleotides: TGTGCCAGTAGTCGTAGACCGACAGATCCGAACACTGAAGCTTTCTTT. This gives the protein CASSRRPTDPNTEAFF.

CDR3 nucleotide sequence: TGTGCCAGCAGACTCACAGGGGGGTCCTCTGGAAACACCATATATTTT. Amino acid sequence: CASRLTGGSSGNTIYF. The J gene is TRBJ1-3, the V gene TRBV2, with TRBD1 matching over 8 bases. V was clipped by 6 bases and J by 0 bases; unmatched bases: 7. In germline, CDR1 is SNHLY, CDR2 FYNNEI. This CDR3 contains 16 residues. The full variable domain, its missing parts supplied by reference TRBV2 and TRBJ1-3, is EPEVTQTPSHQVTQMGQEVILRCVPISNHLYFYWYRQILGQKVEFLVSFYNNEISEKSEIFDDQFSVERPDGSNFTLKIRSTKLEDSAMYFCASRLTGGSSGNTIYFGEGSWLTVV.

This chain connects TRBV2 to TRBJ1-2, with 8 bases identical to TRBD1. The V gene's germline CDR1 is SNHLY and CDR2 FYNNEI. V gave up 5 bases and J gave up 4 bases; unmatched junction bases: 9. The CDR3 spans 15 residues. The CDR3 nucleotides read TGTGCCAGCAGTTATCTACAGGGGGGTGGCTATGGCTACACCTTC. Its protein product is CASSYLQGGGYGYTF.

This clone ranks as medium-sized. The chain uses TRBV7-9 and TRBJ2-2, with D possibly TRBD2 on 6 matching bases. CDR1 and CDR2 from the germline V gene are SEHNR and FQNEAQ (reference sequence). The CDR3 is made up of 14 amino acids. Trimming stripped 4 bases from V and 5 bases from J, with 11 bases between. The CDR3 nucleotides are TGTGCCAGCAGCTCGGGAGCAGGGACCGGGGAGCTGTTTTTT. This gives the protein CASSSGAGTGELFF.

This rearrangement joins TRBV5-6 to TRBJ1-1; TRBD1 agrees at 7 bases. CDR3 length equals 15 residues. The V segment lost 0 bases and the J segment 1 base; nucleotides outside the gene matches: 3. Per the germline V gene, CDR1 is SGHDT and CDR2 is YYEEEE. CDR3 sequence: CASSLVAGGNTEAFF. The DNA for the CDR3 is TGTGCCAGCAGCTTGGTGGCAGGGGGGAACACTGAAGCTTTCTTT.

This clone came up once. The chain is built from TRBV7-6 and TRBJ2-1; maybe TRBD1 (5 bases). The germline CDR1 and CDR2 sequences are SGHVS and FNYEAQ. The CDR3 covers 15 residues. Trimming cost V 0 bases and J 2 bases, with 8 bases left between them. The CDR3 loop reads CASSLALGAYNEQFF. The CDR3 coding sequence is TGTGCCAGCAGCTTAGCGCTAGGGGCCTACAATGAGCAGTTCTTC.